The T cell receptor beta chain described here comes from a study of T-cell reconstitution after alpha-beta-depleted transplantation in children. Study conclusions and caveats: The authors attributed T-cell counts and diversity one year after transplant mostly to newly produced T cells. Reportedly, alpha-beta T cells present about two months post-transplant originated from several hundred expanded clones of graft origin.

Germline CDR1 reads SEHNR; CDR2 reads FQNEAQ (reference sequence). Trimming took off 5 bases at V and 1 base at J, with 14 bases between the two ends. The CDR3 contains 15 residues. Molecular barcoding with unique molecular identifiers was used for the TCRbeta library. MiXCR was run by TCRdb on the PCR reads, yielding one entry per CDR3 protein. The sample records about 980,000 distinct CDR3 sequences, less than 30% being singletons. Concerning this clonotype: The antigen remains undetermined.

The specimen comprised PBMCs, mostly from graft donor cells, sampled 360 days after TCRalphabeta/CD19-depleted stem cell transplant. This TCR was sampled from a boy under two years old who had a stem cell transplant for SCID, so the T cells may come from the graft donor. The chain has TRBV7-9 and TRBJ1-1; D may be TRBD1 (5 bases). The CDR3 spells CASSIGDGGNTEAFF. CDR3 bases: TGTGCCAGCAGCATAGGGGACGGTGGGAACACTGAAGCTTTCTTT.